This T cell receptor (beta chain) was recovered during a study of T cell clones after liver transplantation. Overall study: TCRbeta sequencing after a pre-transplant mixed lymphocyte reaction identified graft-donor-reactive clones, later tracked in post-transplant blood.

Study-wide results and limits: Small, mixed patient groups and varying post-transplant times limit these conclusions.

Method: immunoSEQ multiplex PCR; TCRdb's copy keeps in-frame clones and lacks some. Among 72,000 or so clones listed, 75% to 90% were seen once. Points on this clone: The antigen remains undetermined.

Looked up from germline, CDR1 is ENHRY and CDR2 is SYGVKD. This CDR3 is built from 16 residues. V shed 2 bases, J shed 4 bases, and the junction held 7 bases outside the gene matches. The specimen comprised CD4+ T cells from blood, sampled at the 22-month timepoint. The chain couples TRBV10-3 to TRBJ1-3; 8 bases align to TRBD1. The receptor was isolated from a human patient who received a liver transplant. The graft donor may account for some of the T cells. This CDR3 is CAISETLDRGGNTIYF. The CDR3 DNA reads TGTGCCATCAGTGAGACTTTAGACAGGGGAGGAAACACCATATATTTT.